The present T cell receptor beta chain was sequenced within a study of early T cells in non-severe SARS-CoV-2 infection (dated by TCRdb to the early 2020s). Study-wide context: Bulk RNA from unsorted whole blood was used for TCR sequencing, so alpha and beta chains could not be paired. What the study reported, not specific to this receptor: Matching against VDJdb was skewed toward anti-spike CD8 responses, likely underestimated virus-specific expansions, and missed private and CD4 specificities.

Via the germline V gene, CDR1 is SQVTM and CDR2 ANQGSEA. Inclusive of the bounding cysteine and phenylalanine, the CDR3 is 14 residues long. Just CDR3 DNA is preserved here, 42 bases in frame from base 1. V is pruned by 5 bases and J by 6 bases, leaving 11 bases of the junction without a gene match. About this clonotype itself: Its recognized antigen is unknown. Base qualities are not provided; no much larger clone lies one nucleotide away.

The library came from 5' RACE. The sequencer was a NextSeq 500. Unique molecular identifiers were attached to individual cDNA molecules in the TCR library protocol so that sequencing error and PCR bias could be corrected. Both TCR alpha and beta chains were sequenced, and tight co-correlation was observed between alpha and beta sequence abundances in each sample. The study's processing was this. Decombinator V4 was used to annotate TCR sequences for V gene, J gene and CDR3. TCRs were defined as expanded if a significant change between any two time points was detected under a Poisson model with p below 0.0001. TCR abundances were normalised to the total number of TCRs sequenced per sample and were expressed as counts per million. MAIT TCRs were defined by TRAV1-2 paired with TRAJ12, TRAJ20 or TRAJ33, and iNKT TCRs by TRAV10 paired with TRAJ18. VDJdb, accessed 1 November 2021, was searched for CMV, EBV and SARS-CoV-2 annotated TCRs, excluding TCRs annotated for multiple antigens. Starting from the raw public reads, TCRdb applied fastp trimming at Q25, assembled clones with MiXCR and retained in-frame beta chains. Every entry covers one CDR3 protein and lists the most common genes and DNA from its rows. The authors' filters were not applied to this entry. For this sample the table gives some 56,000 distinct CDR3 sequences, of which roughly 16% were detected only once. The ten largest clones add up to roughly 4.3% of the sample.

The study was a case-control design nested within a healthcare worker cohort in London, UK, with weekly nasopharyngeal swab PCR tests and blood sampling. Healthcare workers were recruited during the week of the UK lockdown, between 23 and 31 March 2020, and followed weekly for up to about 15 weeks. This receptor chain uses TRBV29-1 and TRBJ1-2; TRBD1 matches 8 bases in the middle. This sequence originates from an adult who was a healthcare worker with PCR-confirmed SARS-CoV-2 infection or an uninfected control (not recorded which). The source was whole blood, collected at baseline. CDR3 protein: CSVRRDRTYNGYTF. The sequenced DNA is TGCAGCGTTAGAAGGGACAGGACCTACAATGGCTACACCTTC.